This TCR beta chain originates from a study of T cell responses to AZD1222 COVID-19 vaccine. Study-level results: Donors were largely white British and mainly female; clonal diversity was possibly underestimated. Across spike, vaccine-associated CD4 TCRs were found, dominant at 160-218 and 743-854. In all cases, repertoires were sampled only after the peak T cell response.

TCRdb keeps only in-frame clones here, not all; method: immunoSEQ multiplex PCR. The sample contains around 150,000 clones, more than 85% of which appear only once. Trimming at V came to 9 bases and at J to 2 bases, leaving 1 base not matched to a gene. Looked up from germline, CDR1 is MDHEN and CDR2 is SYDVKM. The CDR3 is 13 amino acids. Note on this clone: Its cognate antigen is unknown.

Second-dose schedules of about 4 or about 12 weeks were combined. This sequence was found in an adult who received the AZD1222 COVID-19 vaccine. The chain employs TRBV28 and TRBJ2-7; the match to TRBD2 covers 13 bases. The sample in question was peripheral blood, obtained 28 days after the second AZD1222 dose. CDR3 in DNA: TGTGCCAGGGGACTAGCGGGAACCTACGAGCAGTACTTC. Its protein product is CARGLAGTYEQYF. Drawing the rest from reference TRBV28 and TRBJ2-7, the complete variable domain is DVKVTQSSRYLVKRTGEKVFLECVQDMDHENMFWYRQDPGLGLRLIYFSYDVKMKEKGDIPEGYSVSREKKERFSLILESASTNQTSMYLCARGLAGTYEQYFGPGTRLTVT.